This T cell receptor beta chain was identified during a study of cytotoxic CD8 clonotypes in ibrutinib-treated CLL. Background on the study: Following a median approximately twelve months of treatment, with a range of 6 to 36, response samples were taken. Regarding the study as a whole: An increase in clonality occurred at ibrutinib response, followed by a return toward baseline at progression.

This clone showed up just a few times. The antigen is unknown. The germline V and J ends were trimmed by 3 bases and 7 bases, with 7 bases remaining between them. The CDR3 covers 12 residues. Germline-derived CDR1 and CDR2 are SNHLY and FYNNEI. Only in-frame clones appear in the TCRdb table, and some are missing; sequencing was by immunoSEQ multiplex PCR. The sample records 57,000 or so clones, around 52% being singletons. The sequenced sample was PBMCs, obtained at disease progression, from a patient treated with ibrutinib. The genes are TRBV2 and TRBJ1-5; D is undetermined. This clonotype was obtained from a human donor with chronic lymphocytic leukemia. Here the CDR3 DNA reads TGTGCCAGCAGTGAGACGGGGCAGCCCCAGCATTTT. This encodes CASSETGQPQHF.